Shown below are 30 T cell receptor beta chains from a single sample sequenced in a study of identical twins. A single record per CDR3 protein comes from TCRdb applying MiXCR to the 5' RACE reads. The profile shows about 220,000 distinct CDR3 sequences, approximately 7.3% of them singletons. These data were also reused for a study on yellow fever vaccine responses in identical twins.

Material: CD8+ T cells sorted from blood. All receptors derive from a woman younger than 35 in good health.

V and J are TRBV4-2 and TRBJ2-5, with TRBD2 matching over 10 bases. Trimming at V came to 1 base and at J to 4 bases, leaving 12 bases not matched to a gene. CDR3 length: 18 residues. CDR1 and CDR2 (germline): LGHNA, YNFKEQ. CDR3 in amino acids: CASSQVGTSGVTGETQYF. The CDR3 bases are TGTGCCAGCAGCCAAGTTGGCACTAGCGGGGTCACGGGAGAGACCCAGTACTTC.

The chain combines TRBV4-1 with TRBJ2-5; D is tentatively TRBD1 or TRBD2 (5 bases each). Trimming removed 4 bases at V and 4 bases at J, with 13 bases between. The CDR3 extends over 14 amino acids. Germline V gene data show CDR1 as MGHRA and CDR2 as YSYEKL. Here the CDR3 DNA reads TGCGCCAGCAGCCCTTTGCCGGGACCAGAGACCCAGTACTTC. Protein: CASSPLPGPETQYF.

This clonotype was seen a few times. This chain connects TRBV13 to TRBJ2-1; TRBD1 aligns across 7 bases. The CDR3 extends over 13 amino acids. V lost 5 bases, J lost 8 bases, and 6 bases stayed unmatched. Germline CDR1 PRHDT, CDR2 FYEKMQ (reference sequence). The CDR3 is CASSIDRADEQFF. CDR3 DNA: TGTGCCAGCAGCATCGACAGGGCGGATGAGCAGTTCTTC.

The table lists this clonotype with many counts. The CDR3 DNA follows: TGTGCCAGCAGTCCGGTGCAAGAGGGATACGAGCAGTACTTC. It is translated as CASSPVQEGYEQYF. The J gene is TRBJ2-7, the V gene TRBV12-3 or TRBV12-4; a weak D match, TRBD2 (5 bases). CDR3 size: 14 residues. V was trimmed by 5 bases and J by 4 bases, leaving 15 bases between them.

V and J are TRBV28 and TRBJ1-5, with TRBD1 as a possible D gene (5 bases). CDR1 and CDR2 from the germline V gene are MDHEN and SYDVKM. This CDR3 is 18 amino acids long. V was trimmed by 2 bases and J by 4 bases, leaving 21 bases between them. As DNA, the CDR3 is TGTGCCAGCAGTTTACCTAGCATCAGGGAGATGGAGAATCAGCCCCAGCATTTT. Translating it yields CASSLPSIREMENQPQHF.

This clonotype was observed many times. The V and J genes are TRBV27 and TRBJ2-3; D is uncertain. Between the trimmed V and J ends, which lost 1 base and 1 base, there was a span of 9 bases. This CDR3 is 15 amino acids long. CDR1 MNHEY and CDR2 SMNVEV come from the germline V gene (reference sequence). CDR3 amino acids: CASSLFPPRTDTQYF. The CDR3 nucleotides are TGTGCCAGCAGTTTATTCCCCCCCCGCACAGATACGCAGTATTTT.

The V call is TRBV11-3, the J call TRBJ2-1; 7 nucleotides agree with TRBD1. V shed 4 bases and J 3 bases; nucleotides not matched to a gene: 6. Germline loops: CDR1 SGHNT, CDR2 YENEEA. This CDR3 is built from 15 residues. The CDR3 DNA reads TGTGCCAGCAGCTCCCGTGACAGGGTCTACAATGAGCAGTTCTTC. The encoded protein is CASSSRDRVYNEQFF. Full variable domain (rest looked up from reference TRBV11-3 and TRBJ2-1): EAGVVQSPRYKIIEKKQPVAFWCNPISGHNTLYWYLQNLGQGPELLIRYENEEAVDDSQLPKDRFSAERLKGVDSTLKIQPAELGDSAVYLCASSSRDRVYNEQFFGPGTRLTVL.

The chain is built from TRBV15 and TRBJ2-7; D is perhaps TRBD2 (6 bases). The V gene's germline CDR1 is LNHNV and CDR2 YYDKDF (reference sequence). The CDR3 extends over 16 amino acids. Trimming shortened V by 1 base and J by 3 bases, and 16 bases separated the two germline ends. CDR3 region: CATSRGSGTLGYEQYF. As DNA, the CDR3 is TGTGCCACCAGCAGAGGGTCCGGGACTCTTGGCTACGAGCAGTACTTC.

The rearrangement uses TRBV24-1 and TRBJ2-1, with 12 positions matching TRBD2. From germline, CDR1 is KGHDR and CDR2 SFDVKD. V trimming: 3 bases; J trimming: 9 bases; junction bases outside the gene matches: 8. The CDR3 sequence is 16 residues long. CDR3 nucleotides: TGTGCCACCAGTGATGCACTAGCGGGAGGCCCCCCTGAGCAGTTCTTC. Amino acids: CATSDALAGGPPEQFF.

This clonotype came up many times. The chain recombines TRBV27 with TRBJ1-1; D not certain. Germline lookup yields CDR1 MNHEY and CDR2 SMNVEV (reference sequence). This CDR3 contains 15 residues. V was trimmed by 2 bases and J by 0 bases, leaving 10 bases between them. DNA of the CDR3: TGTGCCAGCAGTTTAGGCGGACTCATGAACACTGAAGCTTTCTTT. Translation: CASSLGGLMNTEAFF.

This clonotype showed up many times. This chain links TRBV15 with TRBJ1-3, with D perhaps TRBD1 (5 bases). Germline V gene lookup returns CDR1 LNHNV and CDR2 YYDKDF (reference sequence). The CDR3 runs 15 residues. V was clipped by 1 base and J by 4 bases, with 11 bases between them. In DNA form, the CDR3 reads TGTGCCACCAGCAGAGTCGGGGGATCCGGAAACACCATATATTTT. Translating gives CATSRVGGSGNTIYF.

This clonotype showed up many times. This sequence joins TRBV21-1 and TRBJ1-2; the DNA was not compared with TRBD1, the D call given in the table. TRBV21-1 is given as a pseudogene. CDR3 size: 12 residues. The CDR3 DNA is TGTGCCAGCAGCAAAAAGGGGGCGGGCTACACCTTC. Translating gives CASSKKGAGYTF.

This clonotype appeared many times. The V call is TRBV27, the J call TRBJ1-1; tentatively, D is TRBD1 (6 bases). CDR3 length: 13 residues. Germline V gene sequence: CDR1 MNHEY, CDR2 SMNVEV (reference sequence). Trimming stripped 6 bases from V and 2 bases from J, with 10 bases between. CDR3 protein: CASSRDTNTEAFF. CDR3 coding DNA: TGTGCCAGCAGCAGGGACACCAACACTGAAGCTTTCTTT.

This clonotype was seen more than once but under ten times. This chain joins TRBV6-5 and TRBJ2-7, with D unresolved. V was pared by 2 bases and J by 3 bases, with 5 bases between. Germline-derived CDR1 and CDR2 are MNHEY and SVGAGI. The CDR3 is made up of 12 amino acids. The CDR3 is CASSYVLYEQYV. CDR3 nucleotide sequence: TGTGCCAGCAGTTACGTTCTCTACGAGCAGTACGTC.

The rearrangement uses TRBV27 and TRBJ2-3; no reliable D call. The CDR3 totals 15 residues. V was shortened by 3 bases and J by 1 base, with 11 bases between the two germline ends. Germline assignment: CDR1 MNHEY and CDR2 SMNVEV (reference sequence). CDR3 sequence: CASSFLYRGTDTQYF. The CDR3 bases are TGTGCCAGCAGTTTCTTGTACCGAGGCACAGATACGCAGTATTTT.

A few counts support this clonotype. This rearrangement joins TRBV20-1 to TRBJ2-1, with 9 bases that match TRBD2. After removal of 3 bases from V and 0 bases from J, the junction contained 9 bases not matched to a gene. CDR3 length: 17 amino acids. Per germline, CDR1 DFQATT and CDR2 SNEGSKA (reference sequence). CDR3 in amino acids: CSARLLTSGSSYNEQFF. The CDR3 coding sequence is TGCAGTGCTAGGCTCCTGACTAGCGGTAGCTCCTACAATGAGCAGTTCTTC.

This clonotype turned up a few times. The CDR3 DNA follows: TGCGCCAGCAGCTTGGCCGCGGGACAGGAGCAGTTCTTC. It codes for CASSLAAGQEQFF. The chain joins TRBV5-1 to TRBJ2-1; D perhaps matches TRBD1 (7 bases). CDR1 SGHRS and CDR2 YFSETQ come from the germline V gene. V was pared by 0 bases and J by 10 bases, with 11 bases between. The CDR3 spans 13 residues. Looking up the rest from reference TRBV5-1 and TRBJ2-1 gives the full variable domain: KAGVTQTPRYLIKTRGQQVTLSCSPISGHRSVSWYQQTPGQGLQFLFEYFSETQRNKGNFPGRFSGRQFSNSRSEMNVSTLELGDSALYLCASSLAAGQEQFFGPGTRLTVL.

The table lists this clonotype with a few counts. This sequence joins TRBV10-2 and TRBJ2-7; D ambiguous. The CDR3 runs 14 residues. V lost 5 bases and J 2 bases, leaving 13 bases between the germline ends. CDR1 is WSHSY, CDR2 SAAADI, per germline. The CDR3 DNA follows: TGCGCCAGCAGTTTCGGAGCTACCGCCTACGAGCAGTACTTC. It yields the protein CASSFGATAYEQYF.

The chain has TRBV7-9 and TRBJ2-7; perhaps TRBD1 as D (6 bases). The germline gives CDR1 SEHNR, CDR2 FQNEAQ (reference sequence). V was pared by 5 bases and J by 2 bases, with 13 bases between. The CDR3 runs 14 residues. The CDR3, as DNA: TGTGCCAGCAGCCGACGAGACAGGCCCTACGAGCAGTACTTC. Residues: CASSRRDRPYEQYF.

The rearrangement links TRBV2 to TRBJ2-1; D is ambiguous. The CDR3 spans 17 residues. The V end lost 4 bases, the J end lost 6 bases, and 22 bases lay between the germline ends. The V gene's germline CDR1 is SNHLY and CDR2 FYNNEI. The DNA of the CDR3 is TGTGCCAGCAGTGTTAGAAGTCTAAGTGGACCGCTCAATGAGCAGTTCTTC. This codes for CASSVRSLSGPLNEQFF.

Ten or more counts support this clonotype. The CDR3 reads CASSQVGGPIRQHF. Here the CDR3 DNA reads TGCGCCAGCAGCCAAGTAGGGGGGCCAATCCGTCAGCATTTT. The V call is TRBV4-1, the J call TRBJ1-5; weak D call: TRBD1 (6 bases). Germline CDR1 reads MGHRA; CDR2 reads YSYEKL. Between the trimmed V and J ends, which lost 1 base and 13 bases, there was a span of 17 bases. This CDR3 contains 14 residues.

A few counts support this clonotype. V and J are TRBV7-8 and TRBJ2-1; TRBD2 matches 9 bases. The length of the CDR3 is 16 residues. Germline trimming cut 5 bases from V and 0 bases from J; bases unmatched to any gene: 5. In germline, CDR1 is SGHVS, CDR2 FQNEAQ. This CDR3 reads CASSPQLAGSYNEQFF. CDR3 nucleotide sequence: TGTGCCAGCAGCCCCCAACTAGCGGGCTCCTACAATGAGCAGTTCTTC.

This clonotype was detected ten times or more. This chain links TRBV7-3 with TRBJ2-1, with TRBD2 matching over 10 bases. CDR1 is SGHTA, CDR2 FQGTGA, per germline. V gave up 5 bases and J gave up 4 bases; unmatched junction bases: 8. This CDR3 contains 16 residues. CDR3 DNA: TGTGCCAGCAGCCCTCGGACTAGCGGAATTTACAATGAGCAGTTCTTC. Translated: CASSPRTSGIYNEQFF.

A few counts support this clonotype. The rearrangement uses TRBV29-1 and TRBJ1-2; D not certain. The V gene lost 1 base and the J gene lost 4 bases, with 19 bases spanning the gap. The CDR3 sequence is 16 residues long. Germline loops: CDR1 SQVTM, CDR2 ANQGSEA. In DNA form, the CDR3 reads TGCAGCGTTGAAGGGATCGCAAACACTGGCGTCTATGGCTACACCTTC. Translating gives CSVEGIANTGVYGYTF.

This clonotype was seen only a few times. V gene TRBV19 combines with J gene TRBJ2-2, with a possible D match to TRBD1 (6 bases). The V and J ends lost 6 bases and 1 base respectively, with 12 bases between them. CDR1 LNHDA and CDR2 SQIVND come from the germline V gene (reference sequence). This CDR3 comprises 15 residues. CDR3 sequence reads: CASSFLQGNTGELFF. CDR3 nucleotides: TGTGCCAGTAGCTTCCTACAGGGGAACACCGGGGAGCTGTTTTTT.

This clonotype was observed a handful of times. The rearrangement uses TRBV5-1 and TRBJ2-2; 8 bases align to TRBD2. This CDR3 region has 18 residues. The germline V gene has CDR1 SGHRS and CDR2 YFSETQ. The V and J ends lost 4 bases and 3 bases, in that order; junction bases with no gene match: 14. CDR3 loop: CASSPRSGRLGDTGELFF. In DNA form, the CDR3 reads TGCGCCAGCAGCCCCCGGAGCGGGAGATTGGGGGACACCGGGGAGCTGTTTTTT. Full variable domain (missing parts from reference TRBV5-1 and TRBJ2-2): KAGVTQTPRYLIKTRGQQVTLSCSPISGHRSVSWYQQTPGQGLQFLFEYFSETQRNKGNFPGRFSGRQFSNSRSEMNVSTLELGDSALYLCASSPRSGRLGDTGELFFGEGSRLTVL.

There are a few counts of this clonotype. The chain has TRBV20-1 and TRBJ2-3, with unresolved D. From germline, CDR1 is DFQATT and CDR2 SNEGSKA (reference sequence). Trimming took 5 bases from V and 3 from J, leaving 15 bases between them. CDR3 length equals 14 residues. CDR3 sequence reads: CSAENFYGTDTQYF. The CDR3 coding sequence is TGCAGTGCTGAGAATTTCTACGGGACAGATACGCAGTATTTT.

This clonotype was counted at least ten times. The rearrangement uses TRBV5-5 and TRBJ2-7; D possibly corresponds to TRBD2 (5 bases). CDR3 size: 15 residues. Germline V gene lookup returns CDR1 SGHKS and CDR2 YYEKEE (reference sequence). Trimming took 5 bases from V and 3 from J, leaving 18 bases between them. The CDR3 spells CASRLKVDSYYEQYF. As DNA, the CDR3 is TGTGCCAGCAGGCTAAAAGTGGACTCTTACTACGAGCAGTACTTC. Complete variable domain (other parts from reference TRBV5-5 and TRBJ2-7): DAGVTQSPTHLIKTRGQQVTLRCSPISGHKSVSWYQQVLGQGPQFIFQYYEKEERGRGNFPDRFSARQFPNYSSELNVNALLLGDSALYLCASRLKVDSYYEQYFGPGTRLTVT.

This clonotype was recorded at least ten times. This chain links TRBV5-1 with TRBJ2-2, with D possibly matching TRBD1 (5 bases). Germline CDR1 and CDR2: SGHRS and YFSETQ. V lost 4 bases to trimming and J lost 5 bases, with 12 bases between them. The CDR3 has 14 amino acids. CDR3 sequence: CASSPDPGTGELFF. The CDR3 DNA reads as TGCGCCAGCAGCCCCGACCCAGGGACCGGGGAGCTGTTTTTT.

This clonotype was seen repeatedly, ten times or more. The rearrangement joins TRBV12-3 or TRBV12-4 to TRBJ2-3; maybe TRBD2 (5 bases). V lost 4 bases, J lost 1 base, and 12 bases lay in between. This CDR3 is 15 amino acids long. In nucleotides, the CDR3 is TGTGCCAGCAGTTGGGAGACCCTAGGCACAGATACGCAGTATTTT. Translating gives CASSWETLGTDTQYF.